This entry concerns a single TCR beta chain. A far larger clone is one nucleotide away, so this likely arose from a read error. Documented treatment: randomized to nivolumab then ipilimumab (arm A) or the reverse (arm B). Live CD3+CD8+ CD19− CD56− cells were sorted from PBMCs. The sample originates from a study of sequential checkpoint blockade in melanoma. About the study: First-line arms were nivolumab then ipilimumab, or the reverse, randomized 1:1. Maintenance nivolumab came after either treatment sequence.

The CDR3 totals 15 residues. The germline gives CDR1 SEHNR, CDR2 FQNEAQ (reference sequence). V was cut by 3 bases and J by 0 bases, with 8 bases left in between. Generated by immunoSEQ multiplex PCR, the TCRdb table keeps only in-frame clones and is missing some. The table shows around 11,000 clones, with around 69% occurring only once. The sequenced sample was CD8+ T cells sorted from blood (inferred from file names), obtained from a patient given nivolumab and ipilimumab in sequence. This receptor was identified in a human donor with melanoma. V is TRBV7-9 and J is TRBJ2-2; D uncertain. The chain's CDR3 is CASSFPFPNTGELFF. For the CDR3, the DNA is TGTGCCAGCAGCTTTCCCTTCCCGAACACCGGGGAGCTGTTTTTT.